Listed here are 4 T cell receptor beta chains from one sample, sequenced in a study of T cell responses to AZD1222 COVID-19 vaccine. Some clones are missing from TCRdb's copy, which holds only in-frame ones; the method was immunoSEQ multiplex PCR. The sample has roughly 150,000 clones, roughly 94% seen once. This sample comprised peripheral blood, obtained 28 days after the second AZD1222 dose. Source of these receptors: an adult who received the AZD1222 COVID-19 vaccine.

The V call is TRBV15, the J call TRBJ1-3; D is unresolved. Germline CDR1 reads LNHNV; CDR2 reads YYDKDF (reference sequence). Trimming shortened V by 5 bases and J by 2 bases, and 10 bases separated the two germline ends. The CDR3 is made up of 14 amino acids. The CDR3 spells CATSGGLAGNTIYF. DNA for the CDR3: TGTGCCACCAGCGGAGGGTTAGCTGGAAACACCATATATTTT.

V and J are TRBV28 and TRBJ2-7; the match to TRBD2 covers 7 bases. The CDR3 is made up of 18 amino acids. Germline CDR1 and CDR2: MDHEN and SYDVKM. The trim removed 8 bases at V and 0 bases at J, leaving 19 bases unmatched. Written as DNA, the CDR3 is TGTGCCAGCCCGCCGATGGCGGGAGTTAGTAAGGGCTCCTACGAGCAGTACTTC. Translation gives CASPPMAGVSKGSYEQYF.

V is TRBV5-1 and J is TRBJ2-7; TRBD1 is a possible D gene (5 bases). Per germline, CDR1 SGHRS and CDR2 YFSETQ. V shed 2 bases and J shed 3 bases, with 6 bases lying between them. The CDR3 runs to 12 residues. As DNA, the CDR3 is TGCGCCAGCAGCTTTACAGGCTACGAGCAGTACTTC. This codes for CASSFTGYEQYF.

The rearrangement links TRBV28 to TRBJ2-1, with 7 positions matching TRBD2. CDR1 and CDR2 from the germline V gene are MDHEN and SYDVKM. The CDR3 is 15 amino acids. Germline trimming cut 5 bases from V and 5 bases from J; bases unmatched to any gene: 9. The CDR3: CASSADLSGNNEQFF. The DNA for the CDR3 is TGTGCCAGCAGTGCAGACTTGAGCGGGAACAATGAGCAGTTCTTC.